This T cell receptor beta chain was identified during a study of control samples from healthy donors and cancer patients. The CDR3 consists of 15 residues. Germline values: CDR1 MNHEY, CDR2 SMNVEV (reference sequence). V shed 0 bases and J shed 0 bases, with 9 bases lying between them. Repertoires were generated with immunoSEQ multiplex PCR, while TCRdb's copy carries only in-frame clones and drops some. The table includes roughly 95,000 clones, approximately 91% detected once. V gene TRBV27 combines with J gene TRBJ2-7; perhaps D is TRBD1 or TRBD2 (5 bases each). The source of this sequence is a woman aged 30 to 39 in good health. Sequences were obtained from blood. The CDR3 DNA follows: TGTGCCAGCAGTTTATCGGGGGTACCCTCCTACGAGCAGTACTTC. This codes for CASSLSGVPSYEQYF.